This T cell receptor beta chain appears in the sequencing data of a study of blood T cells in healthy people across ages. Regarding this clonotype: Its matching antigen is unknown.

Study observations and caveats: Per million T cells, TCR beta diversity dropped roughly linearly as age increased.

Each donor's blood draw was approximately 10 milliliters of peripheral blood. The J segment lost 9 bases and the V segment lost 0 bases, leaving 13 bases of the junction unmatched. CDR3 size: 15 residues. Germline CDR1 reads DFQATT; CDR2 reads SNEGSKA (reference sequence). PCR was performed a second time for about 6 to 11 cycles using a sample-barcoded 5' primer and a J-beta primer mix. MiXCR, run by TCRdb on the 5' RACE reads, gives a single entry per CDR3 protein. The table has fewer than 750,000 distinct CDR3 sequences, 47% seen once. The sequence came from a man older than 75 in good health. The specimen was blood. V is TRBV20-1 and J is TRBJ2-7; 8 bases fit TRBD1. The DNA for the CDR3 is TGCAGTGCTAGAGATAGTCGGACAGGGTTGGACGGGCAGTACTTC. This encodes CSARDSRTGLDGQYF.